This entry features one T cell receptor (beta chain) sequence. The junction departs from germline at one end; a sequencing error may be responsible. TCRbeta libraries were built with three rounds of nested PCR, modified from ARM-PCR. TCRdb reprocessed the multiplex PCR reads with MiXCR, giving one entry per CDR3 protein. Of about 85,000 distinct CDR3 sequences listed, about 66% were seen once; the top ten hold roughly 14%. This specimen comes from a study of tumor and adjacent non-tumor tissue in lung cancer. Across the whole study: Aged about 31 to 76 years, patients included more than nine men and five or six women with stage I to III disease. Samples averaged approximately 4.2 million productive TCRbeta reads each.

The CDR3 runs 14 residues. The template was RNA from unsorted bulk tissue. This TCR came from a man in his 70s with non-small cell lung cancer. The sequenced sample consisted of lung tumor tissue. V usage is TRBV12-3 or TRBV12-4 and J usage is TRBJ1-1, with D maybe TRBD1 (6 bases). Written as DNA, the CDR3 is TGTGCTAGCAGTTTGCGACAGGTCCACACTGAAGTTTTCTTT. Translation: CASSLRQVHTEVFF.